The 17 T cell receptor beta chains below come from one sample, sequenced in a study of shared clonotypes between healthy human individuals. Here immunoSEQ multiplex PCR was the method, and the copy in TCRdb shows in-frame clones only, minus some. The sample contains around 1.1 million clones, around 77% of which appear only once. The sample taken for sequencing was memory CD4+ T cells from PBMCs. The subset: CD45RA-negative fraction. These receptor sequences come from a man aged 18-30 years in good health. Some clones in this sample may be carry-over from other donors' samples.

The rearrangement joins TRBV5-4 to TRBJ2-5; TRBD1 aligns across 9 bases. CDR3 length: 17 residues. The V gene's germline CDR1 is SGHNT and CDR2 YYREEE (reference sequence). With V trimmed by 6 bases and J by 4 bases, 16 bases remained unmatched. The CDR3 is CASTPGGGQGVLETQYF. CDR3 in DNA: TGTGCCAGCACCCCAGGGGGGGGACAGGGTGTCTTAGAGACCCAGTACTTC.

CDR3 nucleotide sequence: TGCGCCAGCAGCTTGGACTTCAGGGTGAATGAGCAGTTCTTC. Residues: CASSLDFRVNEQFF. The chain employs TRBV5-1 and TRBJ2-1; perhaps TRBD1 as D (5 bases). The V gene lost 0 bases and the J gene lost 7 bases, with 11 bases spanning the gap. From germline, CDR1 is SGHRS and CDR2 YFSETQ. The CDR3 is 14 residues long.

J is TRBJ2-3 and V is TRBV25-1; unclear D gene. CDR1 is MGHDK, CDR2 SYGVNS, per germline. The CDR3 totals 15 residues. V lost 3 bases and J 2 bases, leaving 12 bases between the germline ends. The CDR3 DNA reads TGTGCCAGCAGTGACCCCGGACGGCCCACAGATACGCAGTATTTT. Translating it yields CASSDPGRPTDTQYF.

This clone was seen more than once but under ten times. The chain employs TRBV4-1 and TRBJ2-5; D perhaps matches TRBD2 (5 bases). Per the germline V gene, CDR1 is MGHRA and CDR2 is YSYEKL. CDR3 length equals 14 residues. The V gene lost 4 bases and the J gene lost 5 bases, with 14 bases spanning the gap. CDR3: CASSRHSSGETQYF. The CDR3 nucleotides read TGCGCCAGCAGCCGACATTCATCGGGGGAGACCCAGTACTTC.

The chain is built from TRBV27 and TRBJ2-7; 13 bases line up with TRBD2. This CDR3 is built from 20 residues. V was pared by 8 bases and J by 2 bases, with 21 bases of the junction left unmatched. From germline, CDR1 is MNHEY and CDR2 SMNVEV (reference sequence). CDR3 nucleotide sequence: TGTGCCAGCTGTCCCGCCCGGTGGACTAGCGGGAGAGGGGCAGCCTACGAGCAGTACTTC. Translated, it gives CASCPARWTSGRGAAYEQYF.

This clone was found once. This chain uses TRBV7-3 with TRBJ2-2; 13 bases align to TRBD2. The CDR3 is 15 residues long. Germline V gene lookup returns CDR1 SGHTA and CDR2 FQGTGA. Trimming cost V 5 bases and J 5 bases; bases outside gene matches: 2. Here the CDR3 reads CASSTLAGGTGELFF. CDR3 nucleotides: TGTGCCAGCAGCACACTAGCGGGAGGGACCGGGGAGCTGTTTTTT.

This chain links TRBV7-2 with TRBJ1-3; D ambiguous. Trimming cost V 7 bases and J 1 base, with 8 bases left between them. The CDR3 is 13 residues long. Germline assignment: CDR1 SGHTA and CDR2 FQGNSA. CDR3 nucleotide sequence: TGTGCCAGCACCCCGGGGTCTGGAAACACCATATATTTT. Translating gives CASTPGSGNTIYF.

Of note for this clone: Other DNA sequences of this sample code for an identical CDR3. J is TRBJ2-7 and V is TRBV18, with 7 positions matching TRBD1. Trimming at V came to 2 bases and at J to 4 bases, leaving 5 bases not matched to a gene. The V gene's germline CDR1 is KGHSH and CDR2 LQKENI. The CDR3 spans 14 residues. The CDR3 DNA is TGTGCCAGCTCACCAAGACAGGGAAGTTACGAGCAGTACTTC. This translates into CASSPRQGSYEQYF.

The chain has TRBV7-2 and TRBJ2-7; D unresolved. Trimming left V 2 bases short and J 5 bases short, with 10 bases between. Looked up from germline, CDR1 is SGHTA and CDR2 is FQGNSA. This CDR3 spans 13 amino acids. DNA of the CDR3: TGTGCCAGCAGCTTAATCGTTAGGAACGAGCAGTACTTC. Translation: CASSLIVRNEQYF.

V usage is TRBV5-5 and J usage is TRBJ1-1, with D perhaps matching TRBD1 (5 bases). Looked up from germline, CDR1 is SGHKS and CDR2 is YYEKEE (reference sequence). Trimming cost V 4 bases and J 0 bases, with 13 bases left between them. The CDR3 contains 15 residues. The CDR3 bases are TGTGCCAGCAGCACCGTCTGGGGCCTGAACACTGAAGCTTTCTTT. Its translation is CASSTVWGLNTEAFF.

The CDR3 bases are TGTGCCATCCGGGACAGGGGGTCCTACGAGCAGTACTTC. Translating it yields CAIRDRGSYEQYF. The V gene is TRBV28, the J gene TRBJ2-7, with 11 positions matching TRBD1. This CDR3 contains 13 residues. Per germline, CDR1 MDHEN and CDR2 SYDVKM. Trimming removed 10 bases from V and 1 base from J; junction bases left unmatched: 3.

For this clone: Other nucleotide sequences from this sample produce the same CDR3. The rearrangement joins TRBV5-1 to TRBJ2-5; 9 bases fit TRBD1. Germline CDR1 and CDR2: SGHRS and YFSETQ. The V segment lost 4 bases and the J segment 5 bases; nucleotides outside the gene matches: 6. CDR3 length equals 14 residues. The CDR3 here is CASSPGQGGETQYF. The CDR3 DNA sequence: TGCGCCAGCAGCCCGGGACAGGGAGGGGAGACCCAGTACTTC.

The count of this clone is one. V is TRBV7-2 and J is TRBJ2-5; 7 positions match TRBD1. V gave up 3 bases and J gave up 4 bases; unmatched junction bases: 5. The length of the CDR3 is 14 residues. In germline, CDR1 is SGHTA, CDR2 FQGNSA. The CDR3 nucleotides read TGTGCCAGCAGCTTTCGGGCAGGGGGAGAGACCCAGTACTTC. Translating gives CASSFRAGGETQYF.

The V call is TRBV5-4, the J call TRBJ2-3; D ambiguous. Germline V lookup: CDR1 SGHNT, CDR2 YYREEE (reference sequence). Trimming stripped 5 bases from V and 4 bases from J, with 11 bases between. The CDR3 sequence is 13 residues long. The CDR3 DNA is TGTGCCAGCAGTCGGGCCTCCCCAGATACGCAGTATTTT. Translated, it gives CASSRASPDTQYF.

The chain is built from TRBV11-2 and TRBJ2-5, with D unclear. Per the germline V gene, CDR1 is SGHAT and CDR2 is FQNNGV. This CDR3 is 14 amino acids long. Trimming took 0 bases from V and 5 from J, leaving 10 bases between them. CDR3 loop: CASSLDPEWETQYF. As DNA, the CDR3 is TGTGCCAGCAGCTTAGACCCGGAGTGGGAGACCCAGTACTTC.

The gene calls are TRBV11-1 and TRBJ2-5; TRBD2 matches 15 bases. Germline V gene data show CDR1 as SGHAT and CDR2 as FQDESV (reference sequence). V lost 4 bases and J lost 3; bases outside the gene matches: 9. The CDR3 sequence is 18 residues long. CDR3 protein: CASSWRAGTSGGKETQYF. Here the CDR3 DNA reads TGTGCCAGCAGCTGGAGAGCCGGGACTAGCGGGGGGAAAGAGACCCAGTACTTC.

The chain carries TRBV9 and TRBJ2-5; no clear D gene. There are 14 residues in the CDR3. Trimming shortened V by 3 bases and J by 5 bases, and 14 bases separated the two germline ends. The germline gives CDR1 SGDLS, CDR2 YYNGEE. CDR3 sequence: CASSAYISVETQYF. CDR3 nucleotide sequence: TGTGCCAGCAGCGCTTACATCTCTGTGGAGACCCAGTACTTC.